The T cell receptor (beta chain) under discussion was sequenced for a study of T-cell memory formation after mild COVID-19. The CDR3 covers 14 residues. Trimming stripped 8 bases from V and 10 bases from J, with 18 bases between. Germline CDR1 is KGHSH and CDR2 is LQKENI. TCRalpha and TCRbeta libraries used 5'RACE with constant-segment primers and UMIs. MiXCR, run by TCRdb on the 5' RACE reads, gives a single entry per CDR3 protein. Counted here are a few hundred thousand distinct CDR3 sequences, approximately 19% occurring once; the ten biggest clones make up roughly 24%. The material sequenced was PBMCs or a T cell subset sorted from them (not recorded which). The rearrangement joins TRBV18 to TRBJ1-6, with a tentative D call TRBD1 (5 bases). This clonotype originated in a man between 18 and 29 years old who had mild COVID-19 (a few samples of this study predate the infection). Cell type and time point are not known. CDR3 sequence: CASNRGAGGSPLHF. In nucleotides, the CDR3 is TGTGCCAGCAATCGGGGCGCGGGGGGGTCACCCCTCCACTTT.